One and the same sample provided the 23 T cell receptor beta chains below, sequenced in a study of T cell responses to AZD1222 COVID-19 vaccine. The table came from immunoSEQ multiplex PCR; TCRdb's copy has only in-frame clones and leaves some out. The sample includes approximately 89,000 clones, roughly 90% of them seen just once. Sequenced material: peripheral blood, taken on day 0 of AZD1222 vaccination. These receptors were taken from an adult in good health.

CDR3 in DNA: TGTGCCAGTAGTATGGGAAGGGCGGAGGCTTTCTTT. It codes for CASSMGRAEAFF. The J gene is TRBJ1-1, the V gene TRBV19; D not certain. This CDR3 is 12 amino acids long. The V and J ends lost 3 bases and 11 bases respectively, with 13 bases between them. Germline V gene lookup returns CDR1 LNHDA and CDR2 SQIVND (reference sequence).

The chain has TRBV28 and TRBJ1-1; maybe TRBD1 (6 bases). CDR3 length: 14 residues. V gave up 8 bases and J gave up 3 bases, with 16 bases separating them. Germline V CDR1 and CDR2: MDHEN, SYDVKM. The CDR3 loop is CASRSSGTHTEAFF. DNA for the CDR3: TGTGCCAGCCGTAGCTCCGGGACACACACTGAAGCTTTCTTT.

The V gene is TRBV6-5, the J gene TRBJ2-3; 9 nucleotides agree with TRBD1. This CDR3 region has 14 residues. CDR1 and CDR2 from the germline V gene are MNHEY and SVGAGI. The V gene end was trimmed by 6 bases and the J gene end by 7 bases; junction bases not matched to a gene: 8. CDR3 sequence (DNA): TGTGCCAGCAGAAAACAGGGGGCTCGAAATACGCAGTATTTT. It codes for CASRKQGARNTQYF.

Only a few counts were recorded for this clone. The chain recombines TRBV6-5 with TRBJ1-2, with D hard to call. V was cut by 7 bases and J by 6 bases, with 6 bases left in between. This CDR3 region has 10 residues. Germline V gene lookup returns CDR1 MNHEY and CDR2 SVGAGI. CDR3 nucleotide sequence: TGTGCCAGCAACCCGGATGGCTACACCTTC. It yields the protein CASNPDGYTF.

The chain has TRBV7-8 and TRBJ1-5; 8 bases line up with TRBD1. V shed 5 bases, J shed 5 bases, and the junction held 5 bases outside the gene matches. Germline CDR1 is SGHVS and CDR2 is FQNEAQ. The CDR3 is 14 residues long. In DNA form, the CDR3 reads TGTGCCAGCAGCCAGGGGGCCCCAGATCAGCCCCAGCATTTT. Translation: CASSQGAPDQPQHF.

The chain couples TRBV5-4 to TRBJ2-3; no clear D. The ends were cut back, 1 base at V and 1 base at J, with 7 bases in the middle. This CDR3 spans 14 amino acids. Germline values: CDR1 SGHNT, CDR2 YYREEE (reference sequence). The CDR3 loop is CASSLIDRTDTQYF. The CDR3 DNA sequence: TGTGCCAGCAGCTTGATCGACCGCACAGATACGCAGTATTTT.

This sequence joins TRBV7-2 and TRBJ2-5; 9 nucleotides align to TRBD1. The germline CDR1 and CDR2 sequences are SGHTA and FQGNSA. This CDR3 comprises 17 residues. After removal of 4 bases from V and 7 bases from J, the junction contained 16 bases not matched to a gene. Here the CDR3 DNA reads TGTGCCAGCAGCTCCGGGACAGGGTTTTCCCTACCCAGGACCCAGTACTTC. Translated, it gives CASSSGTGFSLPRTQYF. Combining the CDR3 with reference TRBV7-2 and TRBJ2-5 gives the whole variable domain GAGVSQSPSNKVTEKGKDVELRCDPISGHTALYWYRQSLGQGLEFLIYFQGNSAPDKSGLPSDRFSAERTGGSVSTLTIQRTQQEDSAVYLCASSSGTGFSLPRTQYFGPGTRLLVL.

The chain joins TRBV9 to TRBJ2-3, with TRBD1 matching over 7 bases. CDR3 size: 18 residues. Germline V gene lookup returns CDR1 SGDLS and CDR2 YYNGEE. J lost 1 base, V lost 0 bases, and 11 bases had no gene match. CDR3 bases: TGTGCCAGCAGCGTAGGAGGGGGCCGGGTCATGGGCACAGATACGCAGTATTTT. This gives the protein CASSVGGGRVMGTDTQYF.

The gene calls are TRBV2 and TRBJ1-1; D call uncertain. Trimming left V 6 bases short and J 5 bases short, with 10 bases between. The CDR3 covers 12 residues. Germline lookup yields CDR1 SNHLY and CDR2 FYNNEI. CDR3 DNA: TGTGCCAGCAGACGCACAACAACTGAAGCTTTCTTT. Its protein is CASRRTTTEAFF.

This CDR3 is CASSWRGNTEAFF. The CDR3 coding sequence is TGTGCCAGCAGCTGGCGGGGGAACACTGAAGCTTTCTTT. This chain uses TRBV7-3 with TRBJ1-1; the D is unclear. The CDR3 sequence is 13 residues long. CDR1 is SGHTA, CDR2 FQGTGA, per germline. V shed 4 bases and J shed 1 base, with 7 bases lying between them.

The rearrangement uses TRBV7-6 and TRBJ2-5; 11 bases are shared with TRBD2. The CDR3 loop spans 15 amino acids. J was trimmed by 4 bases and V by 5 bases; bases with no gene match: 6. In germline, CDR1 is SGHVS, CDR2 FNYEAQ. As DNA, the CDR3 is TGTGCCAGCAGCGCCCTAGCGGGGGGTGGAGAGACCCAGTACTTC. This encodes CASSALAGGGETQYF.

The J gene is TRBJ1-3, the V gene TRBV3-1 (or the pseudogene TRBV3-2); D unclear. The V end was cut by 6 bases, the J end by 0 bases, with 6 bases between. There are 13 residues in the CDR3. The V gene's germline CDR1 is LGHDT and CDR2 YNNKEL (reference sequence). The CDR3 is CASSYGSGNTIYF. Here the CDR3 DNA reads TGTGCCAGCAGTTACGGCTCTGGAAACACCATATATTTT.

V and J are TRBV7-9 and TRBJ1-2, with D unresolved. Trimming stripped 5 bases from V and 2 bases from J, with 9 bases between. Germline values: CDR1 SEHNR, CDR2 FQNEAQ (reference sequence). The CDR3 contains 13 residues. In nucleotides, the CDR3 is TGTGCCAGCAGCACAGACCAGAACTATGGCTACACCTTC. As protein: CASSTDQNYGYTF.

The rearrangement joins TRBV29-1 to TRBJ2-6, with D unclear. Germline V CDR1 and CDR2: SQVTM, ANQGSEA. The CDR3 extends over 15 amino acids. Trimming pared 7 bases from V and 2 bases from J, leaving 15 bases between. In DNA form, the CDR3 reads TGCAGCGCTCAGGTGAGGATCGCTGGGGCCAACGTCCTGACTTTC. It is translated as CSAQVRIAGANVLTF.

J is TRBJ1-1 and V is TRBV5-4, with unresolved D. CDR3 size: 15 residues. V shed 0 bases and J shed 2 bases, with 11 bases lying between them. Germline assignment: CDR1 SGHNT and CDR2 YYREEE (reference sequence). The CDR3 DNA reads TGTGCCAGCAGCTTGGCGGCATGGCAAAACACTGAAGCTTTCTTT. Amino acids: CASSLAAWQNTEAFF.

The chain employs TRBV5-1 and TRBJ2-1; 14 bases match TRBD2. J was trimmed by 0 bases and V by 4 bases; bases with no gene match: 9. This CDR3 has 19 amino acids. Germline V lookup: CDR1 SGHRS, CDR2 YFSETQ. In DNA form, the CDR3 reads TGCGCCAGCAGCACCGGACTAGCGGGGGGCTTGAGCTCCTACAATGAGCAGTTCTTC. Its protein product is CASSTGLAGGLSSYNEQFF.

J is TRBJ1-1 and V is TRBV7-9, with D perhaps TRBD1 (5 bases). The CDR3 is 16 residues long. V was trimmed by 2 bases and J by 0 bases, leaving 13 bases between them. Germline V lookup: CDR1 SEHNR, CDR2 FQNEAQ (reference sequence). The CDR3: CASSLSGSGMNTEAFF. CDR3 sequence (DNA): TGTGCCAGCAGCTTATCGGGGTCAGGGATGAACACTGAAGCTTTCTTT.

The CDR3 sequence is CASSVGGGTNEKLFF. CDR3 DNA sequence: TGTGCCAGTAGTGTCGGAGGGGGAACTAATGAAAAACTGTTTTTT. The chain recombines TRBV19 with TRBJ1-4; maybe TRBD1 (6 bases). V lost 5 bases and J 1 base, leaving 11 bases between the germline ends. This CDR3 comprises 15 residues. Germline CDR1 reads LNHDA; CDR2 reads SQIVND (reference sequence).

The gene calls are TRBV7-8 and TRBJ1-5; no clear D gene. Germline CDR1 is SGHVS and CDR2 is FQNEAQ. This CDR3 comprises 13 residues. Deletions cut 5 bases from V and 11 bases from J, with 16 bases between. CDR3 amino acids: CASSLSGTGTQHF. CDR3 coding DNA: TGTGCCAGCAGCCTTAGCGGTACCGGGACCCAGCATTTT.

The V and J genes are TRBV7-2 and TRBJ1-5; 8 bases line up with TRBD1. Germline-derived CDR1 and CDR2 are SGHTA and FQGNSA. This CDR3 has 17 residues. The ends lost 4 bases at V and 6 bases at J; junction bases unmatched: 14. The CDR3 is CASSSFGQGMFSQPQHF. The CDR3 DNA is TGTGCCAGCAGCTCATTTGGACAGGGAATGTTTAGTCAGCCCCAGCATTTT.

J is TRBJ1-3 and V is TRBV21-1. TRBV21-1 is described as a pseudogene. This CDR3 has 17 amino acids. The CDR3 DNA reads TGTGCCAGCAGCTCTAACGTGGGTCTGGAGTGCGGAAACACCATATATTTT. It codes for CASSSNVGLECGNTIYF.

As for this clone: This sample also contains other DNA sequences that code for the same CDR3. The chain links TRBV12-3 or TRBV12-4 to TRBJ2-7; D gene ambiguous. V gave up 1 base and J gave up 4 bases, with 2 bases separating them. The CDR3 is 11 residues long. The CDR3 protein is CASSLGYEQYF. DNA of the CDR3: TGTGCCAGCAGTTTAGGGTACGAGCAGTACTTC.

The CDR3 nucleotides are TGTGCCAGCAGCGTAGCCAGTGAAGCCTACGAGCAGTACTTC. This encodes CASSVASEAYEQYF. V usage is TRBV9 and J usage is TRBJ2-7; D unresolved. Deletions cut 0 bases from V and 2 bases from J, with 9 bases between. Germline assignment: CDR1 SGDLS and CDR2 YYNGEE. The CDR3 is 14 residues long. The full variable domain, with the rest looked up from reference TRBV9 and TRBJ2-7, is DSGVTQTPKHLITATGQRVTLRCSPRSGDLSVYWYQQSLDQGLQFLIQYYNGEERAKGNILERFSAQQFPDLHSELNLSSLELGDSALYFCASSVASEAYEQYFGPGTRLTVT.